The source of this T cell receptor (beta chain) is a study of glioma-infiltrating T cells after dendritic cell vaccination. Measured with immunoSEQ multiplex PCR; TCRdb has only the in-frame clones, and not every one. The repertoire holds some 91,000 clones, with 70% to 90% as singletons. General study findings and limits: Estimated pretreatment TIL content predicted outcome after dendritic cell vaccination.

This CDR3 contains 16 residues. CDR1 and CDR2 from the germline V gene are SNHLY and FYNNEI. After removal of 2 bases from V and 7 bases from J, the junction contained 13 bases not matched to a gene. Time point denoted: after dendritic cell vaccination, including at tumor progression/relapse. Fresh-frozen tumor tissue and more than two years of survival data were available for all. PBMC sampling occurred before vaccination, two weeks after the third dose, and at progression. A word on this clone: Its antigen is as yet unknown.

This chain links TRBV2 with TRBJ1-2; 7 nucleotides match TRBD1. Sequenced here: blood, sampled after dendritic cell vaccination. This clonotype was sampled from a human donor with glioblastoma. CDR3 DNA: TGTGCCAGCAGTGAACAGGTACAGGGGATCGCTGGTGGCTACACCTTC. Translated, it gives CASSEQVQGIAGGYTF.